This passage covers 25 T cell receptor beta chains from one sample sequenced in a study of cytomegalovirus exposure and HLA in healthy donors (dated by TCRdb to about 2017). The library was built by means of the immunoSEQ multiplex PCR assay. The multiplex PCR relied on a mix of 60 forward primers for TCR Vbeta segments and 13 reverse primers for TCR Jbeta segments. Sourced from immuneACCESS, this table was stored by TCRdb with only in-frame sequences that have V and J called. A share of the clones is absent; for the studies checked, an unresolved V gene accounts for under half, and the remainder has no known explanation. Within this sample are under 200,000 clones, with around three quarters of them counted one time only. The top ten hold 1.5% to 2% of the sample. The specimen was PBMCs. These receptors all come from a young woman in good health and CMV-seronegative.

As concerns this clone: At one end, the junction sequence differs from germline, possibly due to a read error. The J gene is TRBJ2-4, the V gene TRBV7-9; 7 bases line up with TRBD2. This CDR3 is 14 amino acids long. Germline lookup yields CDR1 SEHNR and CDR2 FQNEAQ (reference sequence). The CDR3 here is CSSSLGGRTYIQYF. DNA for the CDR3: TGTTCCAGCAGCTTAGGCGGGAGAACATACATTCAGTACTTC.

V and J are TRBV28 and TRBJ2-1; maybe TRBD2 (6 bases). V was cut by 10 bases and J by 3 bases, with 16 bases left in between. This CDR3 contains 14 residues. CDR1 is MDHEN, CDR2 SYDVKM, per germline. CDR3 nucleotides: TGTGCCACCAGGTCCGGGACTCGCTACAATGAGCAGTTCTTC. Translating it yields CATRSGTRYNEQFF. The whole variable domain, filled in from reference TRBV28 and TRBJ2-1, reads DVKVTQSSRYLVKRTGEKVFLECVQDMDHENMFWYRQDPGLGLRLIYFSYDVKMKEKGDIPEGYSVSREKKERFSLILESASTNQTSMYLCATRSGTRYNEQFFGPGTRLTVL.

This chain connects TRBV4-2 to TRBJ2-1; the D gene is possibly TRBD1 (5 bases). Trimming took off 0 bases at V and 10 bases at J, with 16 bases between the two ends. The CDR3 runs to 15 residues. Per the germline V gene, CDR1 is LGHNA and CDR2 is YNFKEQ. The CDR3 here is CASSQDRGVVGEQFF. The CDR3 DNA sequence: TGTGCCAGCAGCCAAGATAGGGGTGTCGTGGGCGAGCAGTTCTTC.

The chain joins TRBV10-2 to TRBJ2-3; 10 nucleotides align to TRBD2. The trim removed 5 bases at V and 2 bases at J, leaving 7 bases unmatched. The germline V gene has CDR1 WSHSY and CDR2 SAAADI. This CDR3 spans 16 amino acids. This chain's CDR3 is CASSNLAGGSTDTQYF. As DNA, the CDR3 is TGCGCCAGCAGTAATTTAGCGGGGGGCTCCACAGATACGCAGTATTTT.

This rearrangement joins TRBV15 to TRBJ2-5; 7 bases fit TRBD1. The CDR3 has 15 amino acids. CDR1 and CDR2 (germline): LNHNV, YYDKDF (reference sequence). Unmatched junction bases numbered 8, after V lost 7 bases and J lost 0 bases. Here the CDR3 reads CATTSGTAYQETQYF. The DNA of the CDR3 is TGTGCCACCACCTCCGGGACAGCATACCAAGAGACCCAGTACTTC.

The chain carries TRBV18 and TRBJ1-4; 10 nucleotides match TRBD1. The CDR3 is 17 residues long. Germline loops: CDR1 KGHSH, CDR2 LQKENI. After removal of 3 bases from V and 6 bases from J, the junction contained 10 bases not matched to a gene. The CDR3: CASSPLNFGTGDEKLFF. DNA for the CDR3: TGTGCCAGCTCACCGCTGAATTTCGGGACAGGGGATGAAAAACTGTTTTTT.

The rearrangement joins TRBV9 to TRBJ2-7, with D possibly being TRBD2 (5 bases). In germline, CDR1 is SGDLS, CDR2 YYNGEE. This CDR3 has 13 amino acids. The V and J ends lost 4 bases and 3 bases respectively, with 11 bases between them. CDR3 in DNA: TGTGCCAGCAGCACTAGAGAAGGCTACGAGCAGTACTTC. Amino acids: CASSTREGYEQYF.

The chain couples TRBV19 to TRBJ1-3; 11 nucleotides line up with TRBD1. CDR3 size: 15 residues. Losses at the gene ends were 6 bases for V and 2 bases for J; bases not matched to a gene: 3. Germline-derived CDR1 and CDR2 are LNHDA and SQIVND (reference sequence). The CDR3 here is CASREDRGPGNTIYF. The CDR3 DNA sequence: TGTGCCAGTAGAGAGGACAGGGGGCCTGGAAACACCATATATTTT. Complete variable domain (other parts from reference TRBV19 and TRBJ1-3): DGGITQSPKYLFRKEGQNVTLSCEQNLNHDAMYWYRQDPGQGLRLIYYSQIVNDFQKGDIAEGYSVSREKKESFPLTVTSAQKNPTAFYLCASREDRGPGNTIYFGEGSWLTVV.

The chain uses TRBV2 and TRBJ2-5; 9 bases agree with TRBD2. CDR3 length equals 16 residues. V was pared by 4 bases and J by 5 bases, with 11 bases of the junction left unmatched. Germline CDR1 is SNHLY and CDR2 is FYNNEI. CDR3 in amino acids: CASSGLAGILSETQYF. For the CDR3, the DNA is TGTGCCAGCAGTGGGCTAGCGGGGATCCTTTCTGAGACCCAGTACTTC. The variable domain in full, with the rest retrieved from reference TRBV2 and TRBJ2-5, is EPEVTQTPSHQVTQMGQEVILRCVPISNHLYFYWYRQILGQKVEFLVSFYNNEISEKSEIFDDQFSVERPDGSNFTLKIRSTKLEDSAMYFCASSGLAGILSETQYFGPGTRLLVL.

The CDR3 reads CASRGPLRSYEQYF. The CDR3 DNA reads TGTGCCAGCAGGGGGCCTTTACGCTCCTACGAGCAGTACTTC. The chain joins TRBV2 to TRBJ2-7; a weak D match, TRBD1 (5 bases). Per germline, CDR1 SNHLY and CDR2 FYNNEI. CDR3 length: 14 amino acids. V lost 6 bases, J lost 0 bases, and 12 bases lay in between.

The chain links TRBV18 to TRBJ1-4, with D possibly TRBD1 on 5 matching bases. Deletions cut 3 bases from V and 7 bases from J, with 18 bases between. There are 16 residues in the CDR3. Germline-derived CDR1 and CDR2 are KGHSH and LQKENI. CDR3 coding DNA: TGTGCCAGCTCACCGGGGTCGGCGGGGACTGTTGAAAAACTGTTTTTT. It codes for CASSPGSAGTVEKLFF.

This clone is a singleton in its sample. CDR3 DNA sequence: TGTGCCAGCAGTTTATTTCGGATGGGGCAAACTATTCAGTACTTC. Protein: CASSLFRMGQTIQYF. The chain combines TRBV27 with TRBJ2-4, with D perhaps TRBD1 (5 bases). Germline CDR1 reads MNHEY; CDR2 reads SMNVEV (reference sequence). The CDR3 is 15 residues long. V was trimmed by 1 base and J by 10 bases, leaving 17 bases between them.

The rearrangement uses TRBV7-2 and TRBJ1-1, with TRBD1 as a possible D gene (5 bases). Trimming pared 5 bases from V and 1 base from J, leaving 8 bases between. There are 13 residues in the CDR3. Germline values: CDR1 SGHTA, CDR2 FQGNSA. The CDR3 sequence is CASSRDRNTEAFF. CDR3 DNA sequence: TGTGCCAGCAGCCGTGACAGGAACACTGAAGCTTTCTTT.

The rearrangement joins TRBV6-6 to TRBJ2-5; possible D gene TRBD1, 6 bases. Germline CDR1 reads MNHNY; CDR2 reads SVGAGI (reference sequence). V lost 2 bases, J lost 5 bases, and 12 bases lay in between. The CDR3 runs to 14 residues. The CDR3, as DNA: TGTGCCAGCAGTTACGTCAGGGGCGGGGAGACCCAGTACTTC. It encodes CASSYVRGGETQYF.

This clone was detected only a few times. The DNA for the CDR3 is TGTGCCAGCAGCAAACCCGAAGACAGGGTATTCGGCTATGGCTACACCTTC. It yields the protein CASSKPEDRVFGYGYTF. The chain employs TRBV21-1 and TRBJ1-2; the table's D call, TRBD1, has no DNA check behind it. TRBV21-1 counts as a pseudogene. The length of the CDR3 is 17 residues.

The V and J genes are TRBV4-1 and TRBJ1-4, with 12 bases matching TRBD1. The V and J ends lost 0 bases and 8 bases, in that order; junction bases with no gene match: 19. This CDR3 has 21 residues. Germline V gene sequence: CDR1 MGHRA, CDR2 YSYEKL. CDR3 sequence (DNA): TGCGCCAGCAGCCAAGAATTTATAGGGGGACAGGGGGCCCTTGGGAGAGAAAAACTGTTTTTT. This encodes CASSQEFIGGQGALGREKLFF.

The sample holds one count of this clone. The chain links TRBV9 to TRBJ2-7; 9 positions match TRBD2. Germline V gives CDR1 SGDLS, CDR2 YYNGEE. The CDR3 extends over 15 amino acids. V lost 0 bases to trimming and J lost 2 bases; unmatched junction nucleotides: 3. The CDR3 DNA follows: TGTGCCAGCAGCGTAGAGGCGGGAGGGCCCTACGAGCAGTACTTC. Translated: CASSVEAGGPYEQYF.

This clone was counted a few times. The rearrangement joins TRBV10-3 to TRBJ2-1; D is unresolved. Germline CDR1 is ENHRY and CDR2 is SYGVKD. V was pared by 4 bases and J by 2 bases, with 18 bases between. This CDR3 is 17 amino acids long. CDR3 coding DNA: TGTGCCATCAGTGCAAAAGATCCCGTTGTAGCCTACAATGAGCAGTTCTTC. It specifies CAISAKDPVVAYNEQFF.

The chain has TRBV4-2 and TRBJ2-1; 12 bases align to TRBD2. Germline V lookup: CDR1 LGHNA, CDR2 YNFKEQ. With 4 bases clipped from V and 9 bases from J, the junction kept 13 bases outside the gene matches. This CDR3 has 17 amino acids. CDR3 loop: CASSPQGASGRVGEQFF. The CDR3, as DNA: TGTGCCAGCAGCCCGCAAGGGGCTAGCGGGAGGGTGGGTGAGCAGTTCTTC.

The chain carries TRBV6-1 and TRBJ1-5; 9 bases are a match to TRBD1. The germline V gene encodes CDR1 MNHNS and CDR2 SASEGT. V shed 5 bases, J shed 2 bases, and the junction held 4 bases outside the gene matches. This CDR3 is built from 15 residues. The CDR3 sequence: CASSHDRGGNQPQHF. The CDR3 nucleotides are TGTGCCAGCAGTCACGACAGGGGGGGCAATCAGCCCCAGCATTTT.

The chain couples TRBV27 to TRBJ1-2; 8 nucleotides line up with TRBD1. V trimming: 5 bases; J trimming: 4 bases; junction bases outside the gene matches: 6. The V gene's germline CDR1 is MNHEY and CDR2 SMNVEV (reference sequence). The CDR3 runs 14 residues. CDR3 loop: CASSDRDRFYGYTF. The CDR3, as DNA: TGTGCCAGCAGTGACCGGGACAGGTTCTATGGCTACACCTTC.

J is TRBJ2-7 and V is TRBV5-1, with a possible D match to TRBD2 (6 bases). The length of the CDR3 is 14 residues. Germline CDR1 reads SGHRS; CDR2 reads YFSETQ. Between the trimmed V and J ends, which lost 0 bases and 3 bases, there was a span of 10 bases. CDR3 protein: CASSLGGEGYEQYF. In DNA, the CDR3 is TGCGCCAGCAGCTTGGGGGGGGAAGGCTACGAGCAGTACTTC. The entire variable domain, with the rest obtained from reference TRBV5-1 and TRBJ2-7, is as follows: KAGVTQTPRYLIKTRGQQVTLSCSPISGHRSVSWYQQTPGQGLQFLFEYFSETQRNKGNFPGRFSGRQFSNSRSEMNVSTLELGDSALYLCASSLGGEGYEQYFGPGTRLTVT.

This clone appeared once. The chain links TRBV5-4 to TRBJ1-1, with D tentatively TRBD1 (6 bases). This CDR3 has 15 residues. V lost 0 bases and J 1 base, leaving 10 bases between the germline ends. CDR1 and CDR2 from the germline V gene are SGHNT and YYREEE (reference sequence). The CDR3 DNA sequence: TGTGCCAGCAGCTTGGTAGGGGGGGGGAACACTGAAGCTTTCTTT. Translating gives CASSLVGGGNTEAFF.

The chain links TRBV5-1 to TRBJ2-1; D possibly corresponds to TRBD2 (6 bases). The CDR3 loop spans 15 amino acids. V was cut by 7 bases and J by 2 bases, with 16 bases left in between. Per germline, CDR1 SGHRS and CDR2 YFSETQ. Here the CDR3 reads CASQTRLGAYNEQFF. The CDR3 DNA follows: TGCGCCAGCCAGACTCGACTAGGGGCCTACAATGAGCAGTTCTTC.

The chain carries TRBV27 and TRBJ2-5; TRBD1 aligns across 7 bases. This CDR3 has 14 amino acids. Germline CDR1 reads MNHEY; CDR2 reads SMNVEV (reference sequence). V gave up 8 bases and J gave up 2 bases; unmatched junction bases: 8. CDR3 residues: CASRRGQLQETQYF. The CDR3 DNA follows: TGTGCCAGCCGAAGGGGACAGCTTCAAGAGACCCAGTACTTC.